This record looks at one T cell receptor (beta chain) sequence and its context. Original methodology: Estimates of nucleated cell counts were drawn from the amplification of reference gene primers. TCRdb's copy holds only in-frame clones and misses some; the assay was immunoSEQ multiplex PCR. For V, J and clone size, that table is used; D and trimming come from the DNA. Altogether 130,000 or so clones are present, 80% to 90% being singletons, with the ten largest covering 9.5% to 13%. Germline V gives CDR1 MRHNA, CDR2 SNTAGT. The CDR3 covers 18 residues. With 6 bases removed from V and 4 bases from J, the gap between germline ends came to 22 bases. The data are from a study of blood T cell repertoires in COVID-19. Study background: Whether acute or convalescent, the COVID-19 samples came from the United States, Italy and Spain. Sources were T cells, B-cell-depleted T cells, or PBMCs; the material itself was cDNA or gDNA.

Sequencing used peripheral blood. The genes are TRBV6-4 and TRBJ2-6; possibly TRBD2 for D (5 bases). The sequence was obtained from a human donor in a cohort sampled during active COVID-19. CDR3 amino acids: CASRGAAGLTEGANVLTF. The CDR3, as DNA: TGTGCCAGCAGGGGCGCCGCGGGCCTCACGGAAGGGGCCAACGTCCTGACTTTC.